Below, one T cell receptor (beta chain) is given with its context. The data were taken from a study of cytomegalovirus exposure and HLA in healthy donors. With 60 Vbeta and 13 Jbeta primers, the PCR was carried out. The method was immunoSEQ multiplex PCR; TCRdb's version includes in-frame clones alone and lacks a portion of them. The repertoire holds approximately 170,000 clones, with roughly 80% as singletons. This CDR3 region has 14 residues. The germline V gene has CDR1 SGHTA and CDR2 FQGNSA. V was shortened by 4 bases and J by 7 bases, with 13 bases between the two germline ends. The TCR originated in a woman aged 25 to 45 in good health and CMV-seropositive. The sample was PBMCs. The chain employs TRBV7-2 and TRBJ1-4, with D maybe TRBD1 (5 bases). The CDR3 protein is CASSSQEGLEKLFF. The CDR3 region has the DNA TGTGCCAGCAGCTCACAGGAGGGGCTTGAAAAACTGTTTTTT.